This T cell receptor beta chain was obtained from a study of post-analysis software for immune sequencing data. Points from the study as a whole: Controls had lower frequencies than patients of 4 or 5 TRBV segments, which included TRBV5-6, TRBV5-1 and TRBV20-1.

Tagging with unique molecular identifiers was a feature of the TCR beta cDNA libraries. T cells numbering about 0.9 to 11 million gave rise to roughly 550,000 cDNA molecules. TCRdb recomputed calls from the PCR reads with MiXCR, one row per CDR3 protein. The data show about 770,000 distinct CDR3 sequences, about 43% seen once. Between the trimmed V and J ends, which lost 0 bases and 5 bases, there was a span of 11 bases. This CDR3 is 14 amino acids long. Germline assignment: CDR1 DFQATT and CDR2 SNEGSKA (reference sequence). Details on this clonotype: The target antigen is unknown.

Material: blood. The chain recombines TRBV20-1 with TRBJ2-1; D gene ambiguous. The clonotype was recovered from a girl aged 10-17 years with multiple sclerosis. The CDR3 DNA sequence: TGCAGTGCTAGAGATCTTAGGGTCCACAATGAGCAGTTCTTC. It translates to CSARDLRVHNEQFF.